The 20 T cell receptor beta chains below come from one sample, sequenced in a study of blood T cells in healthy people across ages (dated by TCRdb to about 2015). Libraries were made using 5' RACE. The instrument given in TCRdb is Illumina HiSeq 2500. A second PCR of roughly 7 to 12 cycles was run with a J-beta primer mix and a sample-barcoded 5' primer. TCRdb passed the public sequencing reads through fastp at Q25 and MiXCR, retaining productive beta sequences. Each CDR3 protein gets just one entry, which takes the most common genes and DNA from the rows behind it. The sample table records roughly 1,800,000 distinct CDR3 sequences; around 50% of these occur just once. The ten largest make up around 2.1% of the sample. The specimen was blood. The receptors originated from a woman between 35 and 50 years old in good health.

This clonotype has a single count. This chain links TRBV20-1 with TRBJ1-6, with a tentative D call TRBD1 (6 bases). The germline V gene encodes CDR1 DFQATT and CDR2 SNEGSKA (reference sequence). The CDR3 is made up of 16 amino acids. Trimming took 0 bases from V and 9 from J, leaving 18 bases between them. The CDR3 here is CSARDQRGGAGSPLHF. The CDR3 DNA is TGCAGTGCTAGAGATCAACGTGGGGGGGCGGGTTCACCCCTCCACTTT.

The chain has TRBV20-1 and TRBJ2-3; D assignment may be TRBD1 or TRBD2 (5 bases each). Germline CDR1 is DFQATT and CDR2 is SNEGSKA (reference sequence). CDR3 length equals 16 residues. Between the trimmed V and J ends, which lost 3 bases and 2 bases, there was a span of 18 bases. In DNA form, the CDR3 reads TGCAGTGCTAGGCGGTTCGTGGGGGAGAACACAGATACGCAGTATTTT. Amino acid sequence: CSARRFVGENTDTQYF.

V usage is TRBV12-3 or TRBV12-4 and J usage is TRBJ1-5; TRBD1 might be the D (5 bases). CDR3 length: 15 amino acids. V dropped 6 bases and J dropped 0 bases, with 12 bases sitting between them. CDR3: CASSTGTHSNQPQHF. The CDR3 DNA reads as TGTGCCAGCAGCACCGGGACGCATAGCAATCAGCCCCAGCATTTT.

In this sample, this clonotype turned up a few times. The V gene is TRBV7-9, the J gene TRBJ2-4, with D perhaps matching TRBD2 (6 bases). Germline V gene sequence: CDR1 SEHNR, CDR2 FQNEAQ (reference sequence). The V gene lost 1 base and the J gene lost 0 bases, with 10 bases spanning the gap. The CDR3 sequence is 16 residues long. DNA of the CDR3: TGTGCCAGCAGCTTAGGGGGACTGTCAGCCAAAAACATTCAGTACTTC. As protein: CASSLGGLSAKNIQYF.

This clonotype has more than one count but fewer than ten. The rearrangement joins TRBV5-1 to TRBJ2-5; 7 bases fit TRBD1. CDR3 length: 15 residues. V lost 4 bases and J lost 1; bases outside the gene matches: 7. The V gene's germline CDR1 is SGHRS and CDR2 YFSETQ. As DNA, the CDR3 is TGCGCCAGCAGCCGGCAGACAGGGACCCAAGAGACCCAGTACTTC. Its protein product is CASSRQTGTQETQYF.

This clonotype was picked up a small number of times. This sequence joins TRBV7-2 and TRBJ2-1, with 11 positions matching TRBD1. Germline-derived CDR1 and CDR2 are SGHTA and FQGNSA. The CDR3 runs to 18 residues. V was clipped by 5 bases and J by 4 bases; unmatched bases: 13. This CDR3 is CASSTLPPGQGGYNEQFF. CDR3 DNA sequence: TGTGCCAGCAGCACTCTACCTCCGGGACAGGGGGGTTACAATGAGCAGTTCTTC.

The V and J genes are TRBV29-1 and TRBJ2-5; D remains unclear. The CDR3 totals 14 residues. V was shortened by 3 bases and J by 11 bases, with 22 bases between the two germline ends. CDR1 is SQVTM and CDR2 is ANQGSEA in the germline V gene. CDR3 in amino acids: CSVEARNSYNEQYF. DNA for the CDR3: TGCAGCGTTGAGGCCCGTAACTCCTACAATGAGCAGTACTTC.

V gene TRBV4-2 combines with J gene TRBJ2-5; no clear D gene. This CDR3 comprises 15 residues. CDR1 and CDR2 (germline): LGHNA, YNFKEQ. V was shortened by 1 base and J by 0 bases, with 9 bases between the two germline ends. CDR3 in DNA: TGTGCCAGCAGCCAAGTCGCCGGGTACCAAGAGACCCAGTACTTC. This gives the protein CASSQVAGYQETQYF.

This clonotype was seen only once. The gene calls are TRBV28 and TRBJ2-3, with 8 bases matching TRBD2. Trimming at V came to 5 bases and at J to 1 base, leaving 11 bases not matched to a gene. The length of the CDR3 is 17 residues. Germline lookup yields CDR1 MDHEN and CDR2 SYDVKM. CDR3 sequence: CASSLTAAGGGTDTQYF. Written as DNA, the CDR3 is TGTGCCAGCAGTCTAACCGCAGCCGGGGGGGGCACAGATACGCAGTATTTT.

This clonotype was counted only a few times. The CDR3 DNA sequence: TGCGCCAGCAGTCTACAGGGATCCACGAACTACGAGCAGTACTTC. Translating gives CASSLQGSTNYEQYF. V usage is TRBV4-1 and J usage is TRBJ2-7; maybe TRBD1 (6 bases). The CDR3 has 15 amino acids. Germline CDR1 and CDR2: MGHRA and YSYEKL. Trimming stripped 6 bases from V and 3 bases from J, with 18 bases between.

This clonotype is a singleton in its sample. This chain uses TRBV4-2 with TRBJ2-3; 15 bases map to TRBD2. Germline V CDR1 and CDR2: LGHNA, YNFKEQ. The CDR3 runs to 17 residues. The ends lost 3 bases at V and 5 bases at J; junction bases unmatched: 6. CDR3 residues: CASSHGLAGGLVDTQYF. In DNA, the CDR3 is TGTGCCAGCAGCCACGGACTAGCGGGGGGGCTCGTAGATACGCAGTATTTT.

This clonotype has a handful of counts. V gene TRBV5-1 combines with J gene TRBJ2-2; 13 nucleotides line up with TRBD2. Trimming took 7 bases from V and 2 from J; bases not matched to a gene: 2. Germline V CDR1 and CDR2: SGHRS, YFSETQ. The CDR3 covers 15 residues. The CDR3 DNA follows: TGCGCCAGCCGACTAGCGGGGGGAAACACCGGGGAGCTGTTTTTT. Amino acid sequence: CASRLAGGNTGELFF.

V gene TRBV5-1 combines with J gene TRBJ2-5, with a weak D call TRBD1 (6 bases). The CDR3 covers 15 residues. The germline gives CDR1 SGHRS, CDR2 YFSETQ. V gave up 3 bases and J gave up 1 base, with 13 bases separating them. CDR3 coding DNA: TGCGCCAGCAGCTCTAACACAGGGTTCCAAGAGACCCAGTACTTC. Amino acid sequence: CASSSNTGFQETQYF.

This CDR3 is CASSAFADPVTYNEQFF. The CDR3, as DNA: TGTGCCAGCAGCGCCTTCGCGGACCCGGTTACCTACAATGAGCAGTTCTTC. The J gene is TRBJ2-1, the V gene TRBV9, with no clear D. Trimming cost V 3 bases and J 2 bases, with 18 bases left between them. Germline V gives CDR1 SGDLS, CDR2 YYNGEE. The CDR3 extends over 17 amino acids.

The chain couples TRBV5-6 to TRBJ2-7; a possible D gene is TRBD1 (6 bases). The CDR3 spans 15 residues. The V end lost 0 bases, the J end lost 4 bases, and 14 bases lay between the germline ends. Germline V lookup: CDR1 SGHDT, CDR2 YYEEEE. The CDR3: CASSLASRGDYEQYF. The CDR3 coding sequence is TGTGCCAGCAGCTTGGCCAGCAGGGGCGATTACGAGCAGTACTTC.

The chain is built from TRBV6-1 and TRBJ2-7, with TRBD1 identical over 9 bases. CDR3 size: 17 residues. Losses at the gene ends were 5 bases for V and 1 base for J; bases not matched to a gene: 12. Per germline, CDR1 MNHNS and CDR2 SASEGT. The CDR3: CASSINGPGQGSYEQYF. For the CDR3, the DNA is TGTGCCAGCAGTATAAATGGTCCTGGACAGGGGTCCTACGAGCAGTACTTC.

The chain uses TRBV28 and TRBJ1-2, with D hard to call. V lost 11 bases and J 7 bases, leaving 17 bases between the germline ends. Germline loops: CDR1 MDHEN, CDR2 SYDVKM. CDR3 length: 12 residues. In nucleotides, the CDR3 is TGTGCCTCCCTAAAAGGGTTGCGTGGCTACACCTTC. Protein sequence: CASLKGLRGYTF.

The chain is built from TRBV6-2 or TRBV6-3 and TRBJ2-1; TRBD2 might be the D (6 bases). Germline loops: CDR1 MNHEY, CDR2 SVGEGT. The CDR3 has 16 amino acids. Trimming took 6 bases from V and 0 from J, leaving 15 bases between them. CDR3 loop: CASRQLAASSYNEQFF. In DNA form, the CDR3 reads TGTGCCAGCAGACAACTAGCCGCAAGCTCCTACAATGAGCAGTTCTTC.

This clonotype was seen a handful of times. This chain links TRBV4-3 with TRBJ2-7; 8 bases are a match to TRBD1. The CDR3 spans 14 residues. Germline-derived CDR1 and CDR2 are LGHNA and YSLEER. The V gene end was trimmed by 4 bases and the J gene end by 6 bases; junction bases not matched to a gene: 8. The CDR3 loop is CASSRGQGSSEQYF. The CDR3 nucleotides are TGCGCCAGCAGCCGCGGACAGGGAAGCTCCGAGCAGTACTTC.

The chain has TRBV5-5 and TRBJ2-1; no clear D gene. Germline V lookup: CDR1 SGHKS, CDR2 YYEKEE (reference sequence). The CDR3 length is 12 residues. With 1 base removed from V and 6 bases from J, the gap between germline ends came to 5 bases. CDR3 nucleotide sequence: TGTGCCAGCAGCTTGTACCCCAATGAGCAGTTCTTC. The encoded protein is CASSLYPNEQFF.